This T cell receptor beta chain originates from a study of Ad26.COV2.S vaccination and SARS-CoV-2 variants. On the study more broadly: By the intramuscular route, Ad26.COV2.S was given once, or twice 56 days apart.

A remark on this clone: No antigen is known for it.

Study observations and caveats: In vaccinated individuals, spike-specific CD8+ and CD4+ T cell responses reportedly displayed substantial breadth.

TCRdb's copy holds only in-frame clones and misses some; the assay was immunoSEQ multiplex PCR. The sample carries roughly 300,000 clones, approximately 90% recorded once. Treatment in this sample: 19 received Ad26.COV2.S at low or high dose, single or two shots; several received placebo; per-sample allocation not given. It was on day 63 after the first vaccine or placebo injection that samples were taken. The CDR3 totals 13 residues. The germline V and J ends were trimmed by 4 bases and 3 bases, with 9 bases remaining between them. The sample consisted of peripheral blood, taken in a trial of Ad26.COV2.S vaccine versus placebo. The source of this sequence is a person aged 18-65 years who received the Ad26.COV2.S COVID-19 vaccine or a placebo. The rearrangement links TRBV12-3 or TRBV12-4 to TRBJ1-1, with TRBD1 as a possible D gene (5 bases). CDR3 sequence reads: CASSYRRYTEAFF. The CDR3 DNA reads as TGTGCCAGCAGTTACAGGCGATACACTGAAGCTTTCTTT.